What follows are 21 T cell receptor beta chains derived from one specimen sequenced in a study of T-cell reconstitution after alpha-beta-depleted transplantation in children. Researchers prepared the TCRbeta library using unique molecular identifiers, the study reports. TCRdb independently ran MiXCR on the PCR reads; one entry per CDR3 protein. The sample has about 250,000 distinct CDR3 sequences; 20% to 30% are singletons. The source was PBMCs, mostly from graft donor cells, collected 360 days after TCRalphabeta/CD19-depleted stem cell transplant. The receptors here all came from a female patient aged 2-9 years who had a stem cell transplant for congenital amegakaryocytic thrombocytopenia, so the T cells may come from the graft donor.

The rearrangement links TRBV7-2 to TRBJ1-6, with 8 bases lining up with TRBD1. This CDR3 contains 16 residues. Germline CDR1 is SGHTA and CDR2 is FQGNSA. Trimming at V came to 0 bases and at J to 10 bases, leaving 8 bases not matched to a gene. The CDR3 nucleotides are TGTGCCAGCAGCTTAGCGGGGGGACAGGTGGACTCACCCCTCCACTTT. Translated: CASSLAGGQVDSPLHF.

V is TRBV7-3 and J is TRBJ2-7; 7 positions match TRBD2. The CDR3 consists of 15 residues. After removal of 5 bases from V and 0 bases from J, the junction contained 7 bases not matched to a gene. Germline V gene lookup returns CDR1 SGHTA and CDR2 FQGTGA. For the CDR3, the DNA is TGTGCCAGCAGCCCAAGCGGGGAAAGCTCCTACGAGCAGTACTTC. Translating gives CASSPSGESSYEQYF. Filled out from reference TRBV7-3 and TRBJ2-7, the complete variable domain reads GAGVSQTPSNKVTEKGKYVELRCDPISGHTALYWYRQSLGQGPEFLIYFQGTGAADDSGLPNDRFFAVRPEGSVSTLKIQRTERGDSAVYLCASSPSGESSYEQYFGPGTRLTVT.

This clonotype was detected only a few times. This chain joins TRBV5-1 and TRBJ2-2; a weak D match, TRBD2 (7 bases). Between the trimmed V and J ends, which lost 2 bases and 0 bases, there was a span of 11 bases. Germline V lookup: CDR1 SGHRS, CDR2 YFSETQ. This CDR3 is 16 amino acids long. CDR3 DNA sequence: TGCGCCAGCAGCTTCCAAGGGGGGGCGAACACCGGGGAGCTGTTTTTT. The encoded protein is CASSFQGGANTGELFF.

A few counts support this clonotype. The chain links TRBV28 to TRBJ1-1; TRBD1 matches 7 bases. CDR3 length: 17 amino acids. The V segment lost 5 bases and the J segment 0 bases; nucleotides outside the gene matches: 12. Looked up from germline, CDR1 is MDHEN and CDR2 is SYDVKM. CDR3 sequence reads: CASSPHRQGRMNTEAFF. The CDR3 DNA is TGTGCCAGCAGTCCGCACCGACAGGGCCGGATGAACACTGAAGCTTTCTTT.

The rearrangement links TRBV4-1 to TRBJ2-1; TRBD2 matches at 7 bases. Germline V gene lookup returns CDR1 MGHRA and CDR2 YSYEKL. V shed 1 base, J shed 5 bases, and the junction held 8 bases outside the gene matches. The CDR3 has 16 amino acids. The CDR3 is CASSQVSAGTNNEQFF. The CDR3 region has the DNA TGCGCCAGCAGCCAAGTCTCGGCCGGGACTAACAATGAGCAGTTCTTC.

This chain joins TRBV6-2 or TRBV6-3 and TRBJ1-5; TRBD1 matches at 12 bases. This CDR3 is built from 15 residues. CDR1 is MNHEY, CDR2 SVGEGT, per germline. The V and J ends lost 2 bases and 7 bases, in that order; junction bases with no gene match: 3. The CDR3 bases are TGTGCCAGCAGTTACGGGACAGGGGGCGGACAGCCCCAGCATTTT. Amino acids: CASSYGTGGGQPQHF.

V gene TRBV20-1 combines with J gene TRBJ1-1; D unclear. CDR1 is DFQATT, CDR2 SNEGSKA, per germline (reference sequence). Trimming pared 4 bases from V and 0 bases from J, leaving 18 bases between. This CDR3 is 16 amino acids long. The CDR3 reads CSAKSLAAAVNTEAFF. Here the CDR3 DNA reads TGCAGTGCTAAATCTCTCGCGGCCGCTGTGAACACTGAAGCTTTCTTT.

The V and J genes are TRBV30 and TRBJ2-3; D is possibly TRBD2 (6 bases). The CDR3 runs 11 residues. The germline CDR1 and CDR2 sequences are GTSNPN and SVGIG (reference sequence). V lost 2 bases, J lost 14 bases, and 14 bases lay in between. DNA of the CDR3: TGTGCCTGGAGTTCCGGGACTTCATTGTATTTT. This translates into CAWSSGTSLYF.

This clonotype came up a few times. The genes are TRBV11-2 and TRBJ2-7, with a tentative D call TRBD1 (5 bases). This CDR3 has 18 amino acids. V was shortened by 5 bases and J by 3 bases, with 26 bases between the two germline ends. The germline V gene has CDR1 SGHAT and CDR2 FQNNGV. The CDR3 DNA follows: TGTGCCAGCAGCCCCTCCGGTTTATATAGGGGATACTTCTACGAGCAGTACTTC. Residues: CASSPSGLYRGYFYEQYF.

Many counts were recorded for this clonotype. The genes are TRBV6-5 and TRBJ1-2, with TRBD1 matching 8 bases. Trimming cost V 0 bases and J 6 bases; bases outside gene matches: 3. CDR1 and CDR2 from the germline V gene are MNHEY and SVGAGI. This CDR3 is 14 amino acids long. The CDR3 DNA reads TGTGCCAGCAGTTACTCGGCAGGGGGCAATGGCTACACCTTC. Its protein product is CASSYSAGGNGYTF.

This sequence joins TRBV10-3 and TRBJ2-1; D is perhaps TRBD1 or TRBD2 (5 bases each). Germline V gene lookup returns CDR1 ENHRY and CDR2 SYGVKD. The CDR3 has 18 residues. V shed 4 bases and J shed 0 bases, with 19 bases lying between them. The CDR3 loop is CAISAGLPSRSSYNEQFF. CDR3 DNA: TGTGCCATCAGTGCGGGGCTCCCGTCCCGGAGCTCCTACAATGAGCAGTTCTTC.

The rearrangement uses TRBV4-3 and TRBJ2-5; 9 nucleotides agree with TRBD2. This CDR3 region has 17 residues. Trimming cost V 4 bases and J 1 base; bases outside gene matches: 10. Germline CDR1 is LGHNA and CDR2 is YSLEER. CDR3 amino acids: CASSPDLAGGFQETQYF. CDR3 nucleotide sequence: TGCGCCAGCAGCCCAGACCTCGCGGGAGGGTTCCAAGAGACCCAGTACTTC.

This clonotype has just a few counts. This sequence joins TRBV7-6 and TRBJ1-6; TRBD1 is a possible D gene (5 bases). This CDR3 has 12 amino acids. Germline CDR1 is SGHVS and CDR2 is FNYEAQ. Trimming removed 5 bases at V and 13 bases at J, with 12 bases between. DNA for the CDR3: TGTGCCAGCAGCCACCTCGGGGGGCCCCTCCACTTT. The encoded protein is CASSHLGGPLHF. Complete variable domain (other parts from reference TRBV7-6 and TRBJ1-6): GAGVSQSPRYKVTKRGQDVALRCDPISGHVSLYWYRQALGQGPEFLTYFNYEAQQDKSGLPNDRFSAERPEGSISTLTIQRTEQRDSAMYRCASSHLGGPLHFGNGTRLTVT.

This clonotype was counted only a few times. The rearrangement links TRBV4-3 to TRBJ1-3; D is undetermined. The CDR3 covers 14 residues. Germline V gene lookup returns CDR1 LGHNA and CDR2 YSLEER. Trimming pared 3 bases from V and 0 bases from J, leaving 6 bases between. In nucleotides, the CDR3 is TGCGCCAGCAGCCAGGGGAGCTCTGGAAACACCATATATTTT. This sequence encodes CASSQGSSGNTIYF.

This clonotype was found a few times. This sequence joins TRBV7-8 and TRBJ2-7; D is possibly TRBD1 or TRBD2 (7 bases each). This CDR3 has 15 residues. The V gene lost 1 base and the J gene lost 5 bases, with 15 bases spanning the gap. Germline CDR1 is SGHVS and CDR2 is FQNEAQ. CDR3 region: CASSLDLAGGDEQYF. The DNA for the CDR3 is TGTGCCAGCAGCTTAGATCTTGCAGGGGGGGACGAGCAGTACTTC.

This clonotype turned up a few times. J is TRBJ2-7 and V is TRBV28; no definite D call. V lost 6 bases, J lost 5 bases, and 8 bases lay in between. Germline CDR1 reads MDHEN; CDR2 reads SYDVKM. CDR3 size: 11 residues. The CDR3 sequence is CASRWWNEQYF. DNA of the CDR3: TGTGCCAGCAGGTGGTGGAACGAGCAGTACTTC. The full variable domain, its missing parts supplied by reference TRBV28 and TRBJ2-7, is DVKVTQSSRYLVKRTGEKVFLECVQDMDHENMFWYRQDPGLGLRLIYFSYDVKMKEKGDIPEGYSVSREKKERFSLILESASTNQTSMYLCASRWWNEQYFGPGTRLTVT.

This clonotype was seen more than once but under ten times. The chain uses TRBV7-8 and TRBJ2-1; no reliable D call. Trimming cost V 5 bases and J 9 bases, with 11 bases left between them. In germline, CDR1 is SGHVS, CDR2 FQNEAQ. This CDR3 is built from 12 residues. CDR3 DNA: TGTGCCAGCAGCCAAGTAGACGGTGAGCAGTTCTTC. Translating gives CASSQVDGEQFF.

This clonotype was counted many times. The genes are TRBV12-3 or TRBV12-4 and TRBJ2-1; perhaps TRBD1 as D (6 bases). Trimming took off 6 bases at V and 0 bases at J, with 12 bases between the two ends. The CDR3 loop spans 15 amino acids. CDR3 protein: CASSQDSSSYNEQFF. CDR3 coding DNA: TGTGCCAGCAGCCAGGACAGCAGCTCCTACAATGAGCAGTTCTTC.

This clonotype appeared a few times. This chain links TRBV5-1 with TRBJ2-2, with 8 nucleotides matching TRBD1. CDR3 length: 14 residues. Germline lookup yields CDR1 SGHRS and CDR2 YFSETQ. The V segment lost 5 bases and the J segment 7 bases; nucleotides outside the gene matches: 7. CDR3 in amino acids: CASRKDRADGELFF. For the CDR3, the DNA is TGCGCCAGCAGAAAGGACAGGGCTGACGGGGAGCTGTTTTTT.

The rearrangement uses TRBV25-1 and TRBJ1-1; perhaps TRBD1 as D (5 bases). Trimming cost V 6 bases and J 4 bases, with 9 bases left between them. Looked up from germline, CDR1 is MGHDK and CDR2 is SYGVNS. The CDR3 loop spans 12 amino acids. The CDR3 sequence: CASRGGATEAFF. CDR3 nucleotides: TGTGCCAGCAGGGGCGGGGCCACTGAAGCTTTCTTT.

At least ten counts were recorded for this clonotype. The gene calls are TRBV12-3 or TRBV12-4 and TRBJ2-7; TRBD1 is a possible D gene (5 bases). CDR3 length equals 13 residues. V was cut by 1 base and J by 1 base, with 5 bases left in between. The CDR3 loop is CASSLDRSYEQYF. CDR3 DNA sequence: TGTGCCAGCAGTTTAGACAGGTCCTACGAGCAGTACTTC.